This T cell receptor beta chain was identified during a study of blood T cell repertoires in COVID-19. About the research overall: The study drew acute and convalescent COVID-19 samples from the United States, Italy and Spain. From T cells, B-cell-depleted T cells, or PBMCs came the material, which was cDNA or gDNA.

The V and J ends lost 2 bases and 2 bases, in that order; junction bases with no gene match: 1. The CDR3 is 13 amino acids. Germline loops: CDR1 SGHRS, CDR2 YFSETQ. Authors' analysis steps: Scientists estimated how many nucleated cells there were by amplifying reference gene primers. Sequencing was performed with immunoSEQ multiplex PCR; in TCRdb, only in-frame clones are kept and a portion is missing. V, J and clone size are taken as reported in that table, and D and trimming were inferred from the DNA itself. Seen here are 80,000 or so clones, 70% to 90% observed once, and the top ten hold approximately 11%.

This TCR was sampled from a man aged 55 to 69 with COVID-19, enrolled during active disease. Sequencing was done on a sample of peripheral blood. The rearrangement links TRBV5-1 to TRBJ2-7; TRBD1 matches at 7 bases. CDR3 sequence: CASSLDRAYEQYF. CDR3 bases: TGCGCCAGCAGCTTAGACAGGGCCTACGAGCAGTACTTC.